The source of this T cell receptor (beta chain) is a study of T-cell reconstitution after alpha-beta-depleted transplantation in children. General observations from the study: By one year post-transplant, T-cell counts and diversity largely arose from T cells that were newly produced. For some patients, TCRbeta diversity was high at day 60 because of recipient T cells and thymic progenitors that survived. Several hundred expanded graft clones reportedly supplied alpha-beta T cells about two months after transplant.

As concerns this clonotype: The antigen remains unidentified. The junction shows a germline mismatch at one end, possibly a read error.

Unique molecular identifiers were built into the TCRbeta library. TCRdb reprocessed the PCR reads via MiXCR and lists one record per CDR3 protein. The sample gives about 460,000 distinct CDR3 sequences, 10% to 12% of which show up once; approximately 15% is in the top ten. CDR3 size: 14 residues. The germline gives CDR1 SQVTM, CDR2 ANQGSEA. The rearrangement links TRBV29-1 to TRBJ2-6; no clear D gene. The material was PBMCs, mostly from graft donor cells, obtained 180 days after TCRalphabeta/CD19-depleted stem cell transplant. The receptor comes from a female patient aged 2 to 10 who had a stem cell transplant for aplastic anemia, so the T cells may come from the graft donor. The CDR3 coding sequence is TGCAGCGTTGTGGCCATCTCTTGGGCCAACGTCCTGACTTTC. Translated, it gives CSVVAISWANVLTF. Drawing the rest from reference TRBV29-1 and TRBJ2-6, the complete variable domain is SAVISQKPSRDICQRGTSLTIQCQVDSQVTMMFWYRQQPGQSLTLIATANQGSEATYESGFVIDKFPISRPNLTFSTLTVSNMSPEDSSIYLCSVVAISWANVLTFGAGSRLTVL.